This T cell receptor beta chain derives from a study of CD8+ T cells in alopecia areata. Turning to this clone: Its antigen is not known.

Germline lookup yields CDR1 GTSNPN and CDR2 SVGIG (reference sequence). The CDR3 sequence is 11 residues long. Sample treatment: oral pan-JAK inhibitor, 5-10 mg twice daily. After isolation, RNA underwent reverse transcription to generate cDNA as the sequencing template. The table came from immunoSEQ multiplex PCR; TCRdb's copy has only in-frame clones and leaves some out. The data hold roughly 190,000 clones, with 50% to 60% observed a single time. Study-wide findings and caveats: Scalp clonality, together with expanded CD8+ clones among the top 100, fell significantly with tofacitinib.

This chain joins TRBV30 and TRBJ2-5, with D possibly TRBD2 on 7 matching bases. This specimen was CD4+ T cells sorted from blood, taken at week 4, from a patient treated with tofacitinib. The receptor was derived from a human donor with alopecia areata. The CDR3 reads CAGGGEETQYF. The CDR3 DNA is TGTGCGGGAGGGGGGGAAGAGACCCAGTACTTC.